Shown below are 26 T cell receptor delta chains from a single sample sequenced in a study of Vδ1+ human thymocytes. Study results and caveats: Highly polyclonal TRG and TRD repertoires with Gaussian CDR3 length distributions appeared in thymus.

For these TCRs, the target antigens are not known. The template was reverse-transcribed extracted RNA. Multiplex PCR used pooled V-gene forward primers and a constant-region reverse primer to amplify CDR3s. TCRdb called clones from the multiplex PCR reads again using CATT. This sample carries 20,000 to 25,000 delta-chain clones, less than 30% of them seen once, and the ten largest clones take 1.6%. The sequencing input was Vdelta1+ gamma-delta thymocytes from the thymus. Subset reported: FACS-sorted CD3+ TCRalphabeta- TCRVdelta1+ TCRVdelta2- thymocytes. These receptors originate from a boy younger than two who had congenital heart surgery.

As for this clone: The germline gene is not matched at one end of the junction; a read error may be the cause. The genes are TRDV1 and TRDJ1; 11 bases are a match to TRDD3. CDR1 and CDR2 (germline): TSWWSYY, QGS. This CDR3 comprises 19 residues. Here the CDR3 DNA reads TGTGCTCCTGGGGCTCTTCCTTACTGGGGGATAAGGCACACCGATAAACTCATCTTT. Encoded protein: CAPGALPYWGIRHTDKLIF.

With regard to this clone: The same CDR3 arises from other DNA sequences in this sample as well. The chain employs TRDV1 and TRDJ1; perhaps TRDD2 as D (5 bases). Germline V lookup: CDR1 TSWWSYY, CDR2 QGS. Trimming took 0 bases from V and 6 from J, leaving 17 bases between them. The CDR3 totals 16 residues. In nucleotides, the CDR3 is TGTGCTCTTGGGGAACTCAGGAACTGTCCTTCTTATAAACTCATCTTT. It yields the protein CALGELRNCPSYKLIF.

This clone has more than one count but fewer than ten. This sample also contains other DNA sequences that code for the same CDR3. The rearrangement uses TRDV1 and TRDJ1; 11 nucleotides match TRDD3. The trim removed 1 base at V and 1 base at J, leaving 20 bases unmatched. The germline gives CDR1 TSWWSYY, CDR2 QGS. The CDR3 is 22 amino acids. The CDR3 coding sequence is TGTGCTCTTGGGGAACATCCGCGAGACTGGGGGATATGGGGCGGCGTCACCGATAAACTCATCTTT. Translating gives CALGEHPRDWGIWGGVTDKLIF.

This clone was seen only a few times. The rearrangement uses TRDV1 and TRDJ1; D is possibly TRDD3 (5 bases). Trimming left V 2 bases short and J 7 bases short, with 35 bases between. CDR1 is TSWWSYY and CDR2 is QGS in the germline V gene. The CDR3 extends over 21 amino acids. In nucleotides, the CDR3 is TGTGCTCTTGGGGAATTCAATTCTGTCCGACCGAACGGGGGTAAGACCCTTAAACTCATCTTT. Residues: CALGEFNSVRPNGGKTLKLIF.

This clone was detected a few times. One end of the junction is discordant with germline, which a read error may explain. The sample has other DNA sequences that encode this CDR3 too. This chain links TRDV1 with TRDJ1, with 9 bases identical to TRDD3. The CDR3 extends over 24 amino acids. Germline loops: CDR1 TSWWSYY, CDR2 QGS. CDR3 nucleotides: TGTGCTCTTGGGGTTCCTACCCAACCCTTACTGGGGGACCGATCTAATTCCTACACCGATAAACTCATCTTC. Residues: CALGVPTQPLLGDRSNSYTDKLIF.

This clone was seen a few times. The rearrangement links TRDV1 to TRDJ1; TRDD3 matches 7 bases. This CDR3 spans 13 amino acids. The V segment lost 2 bases and the J segment 9 bases; nucleotides outside the gene matches: 6. Germline CDR1 and CDR2: TSWWSYY and QGS. DNA for the CDR3: TGTGCTCTTGGGGAAGGGGATAGGTTACAACTCATCTTT. This encodes CALGEGDRLQLIF.

V and J are TRDV1 and TRDJ1; D remains ambiguous. V lost 1 base, J lost 0 bases, and 12 bases lay in between. This CDR3 is built from 16 residues. CDR1 is TSWWSYY and CDR2 is QGS in the germline V gene. The CDR3 sequence: CALGEPPSRNTDKLIF. Written as DNA, the CDR3 is TGTGCTCTTGGGGAACCCCCATCCAGAAACACCGATAAACTCATCTTT.

This clone was observed many times. The V gene is TRDV1, the J gene TRDJ1, with 10 bases that match TRDD3. Germline values: CDR1 TSWWSYY, CDR2 QGS. CDR3 length: 20 amino acids. V lost 4 bases and J lost 2; bases outside the gene matches: 19. CDR3 sequence: CALGALPTSGGYVGTDKLIF. The CDR3 DNA reads as TGTGCTCTTGGGGCTCTTCCTACGTCAGGGGGATACGTTGGGACCGATAAACTCATCTTT.

The chain carries TRDV1 and TRDJ1; a weak D match, TRDD3 (5 bases). Trimming took 1 base from V and 0 from J, leaving 12 bases between them. In germline, CDR1 is TSWWSYY, CDR2 QGS. There are 16 residues in the CDR3. CDR3 residues: CALGERGVLYTDKLIF. The CDR3 nucleotides read TGTGCTCTTGGGGAACGGGGGGTATTGTACACCGATAAACTCATCTTT.

This clone was found a few times. V usage is TRDV1 and J usage is TRDJ1; TRDD3 matches at 10 bases. The CDR3 is made up of 23 amino acids. Germline CDR1 and CDR2: TSWWSYY and QGS. V trimming: 5 bases; J trimming: 0 bases; junction bases outside the gene matches: 27. The chain's CDR3 is CALGFFPIYGWGIIPGDTDKLIF. CDR3 in DNA: TGTGCTCTTGGGTTTTTCCCCATCTACGGCTGGGGGATAATCCCCGGGGACACCGATAAACTCATCTTT.

The chain links TRDV1 to TRDJ1; 11 bases line up with TRDD3. V lost 7 bases to trimming and J lost 2 bases; unmatched junction nucleotides: 30. There are 23 residues in the CDR3. Germline V gene sequence: CDR1 TSWWSYY, CDR2 QGS. The CDR3 DNA reads as TGTGCTCTTGCACCGGGCAAGATACGGGTTGAAAGAAGACTGGGGGATAAGACCGATAAACTCATCTTT. This translates into CALAPGKIRVERRLGDKTDKLIF.

There are a few counts of this clone. V gene TRDV1 combines with J gene TRDJ1, with 8 bases that match TRDD2. The CDR3 runs 19 residues. V dropped 1 base and J dropped 0; count of bases not matched to a gene: 13. CDR1 is TSWWSYY, CDR2 QGS, per germline. The CDR3 region has the DNA TGTGCTCTTGGGGAACGTAGCTTCCTACGATCTGGGAACACCGATAAACTCATCTTT. Its translation is CALGERSFLRSGNTDKLIF.

The chain joins TRDV1 to TRDJ1; 9 nucleotides align to TRDD3. This CDR3 spans 23 amino acids. The V gene's germline CDR1 is TSWWSYY and CDR2 QGS. J lost 0 bases, V lost 5 bases, and 28 bases had no gene match. The CDR3 nucleotides are TGTGCTCTTGGGAGGCCCTCTTCCTATGTGGGGTTACTGGGGGAACATTACACCGATAAACTCATCTTT. Translating gives CALGRPSSYVGLLGEHYTDKLIF.

This clone has only a few counts. The genes are TRDV1 and TRDJ1, with D unresolved. The germline CDR1 and CDR2 sequences are TSWWSYY and QGS. Trimming removed 4 bases from V and 0 bases from J, with 15 bases in between. The CDR3 is made up of 16 amino acids. CDR3 DNA sequence: TGTGCTCTTGGGGCGAAAAGCTCGGTTTACACCGATAAACTCATCTTT. Translation: CALGAKSSVYTDKLIF.

The gene calls are TRDV1 and TRDJ1, with a weak D call TRDD3 (6 bases). V was shortened by 2 bases and J by 0 bases, with 25 bases between the two germline ends. CDR3 length equals 20 residues. From germline, CDR1 is TSWWSYY and CDR2 QGS. The CDR3 is CALGEGHPGVFKPYTDKLIF. For the CDR3, the DNA is TGTGCTCTTGGGGAAGGACATCCTGGGGTCTTCAAGCCCTACACCGATAAACTCATCTTT.

The sample holds a few counts of this clone. This chain uses TRDV1 with TRDJ1, with TRDD2 matching over 9 bases. V was pared by 4 bases and J by 5 bases, with 14 bases of the junction left unmatched. Germline CDR1 and CDR2: TSWWSYY and QGS. The CDR3 totals 17 residues. CDR3 nucleotides: TGTGCTCTTGGGGTCCCTTCCTACGGGGCACTGGCGGATAAACTCATCTTT. Its protein product is CALGVPSYGALADKLIF.

Comment on this clone: The sample carries other DNA sequences with the same CDR3. The chain uses TRDV1 and TRDJ1; D is unclear. CDR3 size: 14 residues. The V end was cut by 1 base, the J end by 0 bases, with 6 bases between. Germline V gives CDR1 TSWWSYY, CDR2 QGS. The CDR3 loop is CALGERPYTDKLIF. CDR3 bases: TGTGCTCTTGGGGAACGGCCCTACACCGATAAACTCATCTTT.

This clone was picked up a small number of times. One end of the junction is discordant with germline, which a read error may explain. The chain carries TRDV1 and TRDJ1; D possibly corresponds to TRDD2 (5 bases). Germline V lookup: CDR1 TSWWSYY, CDR2 QGS. CDR3 size: 19 residues. CDR3 protein: CALGERSVFPLYCTYKLIF. The CDR3 region has the DNA TGTGCTCTTGGGGAACGGTCGGTCTTCCCTTTGTACTGCACCTATAAACTCATCTTT.

This clone was counted only a few times. The genes are TRDV1 and TRDJ1; 13 nucleotides match TRDD3. The germline gives CDR1 TSWWSYY, CDR2 QGS. V lost 2 bases to trimming and J lost 4 bases; unmatched junction nucleotides: 25. The CDR3 totals 23 residues. CDR3 coding DNA: TGTGCTCTTGGGGAAAGGCCGCCTGCTCCCTACTGGGGGATACGAGTGCGAGGCGATAAACTCATCTTT. This sequence encodes CALGERPPAPYWGIRVRGDKLIF.

The chain combines TRDV1 with TRDJ1, with 11 bases lining up with TRDD3. This CDR3 has 20 amino acids. V dropped 5 bases and J dropped 1; count of bases not matched to a gene: 18. Looked up from germline, CDR1 is TSWWSYY and CDR2 is QGS. The CDR3 nucleotides are TGTGCTCTTGGGCAAAGTAACCCTTACTGGGGGATATCGTCCACCGATAAACTCATCTTT. Amino acid sequence: CALGQSNPYWGISSTDKLIF.

This clone was recorded a few times. The chain uses TRDV1 and TRDJ1; TRDD3 might be the D (6 bases). CDR1 and CDR2 (germline): TSWWSYY, QGS. V was clipped by 3 bases and J by 2 bases, with 19 bases between them. CDR3 size: 17 residues. CDR3 sequence reads: CALGDEAWGPGTDKLIF. CDR3 nucleotide sequence: TGTGCTCTTGGGGATGAGGCGTGGGGGCCGGGGACCGATAAACTCATCTTT.

The count of this clone is one. The V and J genes are TRDV1 and TRDJ1, with D tentatively TRDD3 (5 bases). V shed 1 base and J shed 8 bases, with 14 bases lying between them. The germline gives CDR1 TSWWSYY, CDR2 QGS. The CDR3 is 14 residues long. CDR3 bases: TGTGCTCTTGGGGAACCCCCTAGGGGGCTGAAACTCATCTTT. Translated: CALGEPPRGLKLIF.

The table lists this clone with a few counts. The chain employs TRDV1 and TRDJ1, with D maybe TRDD3 (6 bases). Per the germline V gene, CDR1 is TSWWSYY and CDR2 is QGS. The CDR3 sequence is 19 residues long. V was shortened by 3 bases and J by 1 base, with 24 bases between the two germline ends. The DNA of the CDR3 is TGTGCTCTTGGGGATTCCGACGGGGGGAGTTCGCCTTTCACCGATAAACTCATCTTT. Protein sequence: CALGDSDGGSSPFTDKLIF.

This clone was recorded a few times. The genes are TRDV1 and TRDJ1; 11 bases are a match to TRDD3. CDR1 and CDR2 (germline): TSWWSYY, QGS. Trimming at V came to 1 base and at J to 10 bases, leaving 26 bases not matched to a gene. The CDR3 has 21 residues. CDR3 protein: CALGERPGGYHAPSRSVGLIF. In DNA form, the CDR3 reads TGTGCTCTTGGGGAACGTCCTGGGGGATACCACGCGCCGAGCCGGTCGGTGGGACTCATCTTT.

V gene TRDV1 combines with J gene TRDJ1; 11 positions agree with TRDD3. The V gene end was trimmed by 4 bases and the J gene end by 0 bases; junction bases not matched to a gene: 13. Per the germline V gene, CDR1 is TSWWSYY and CDR2 is QGS. The CDR3 length is 19 residues. This CDR3 is CALGALPYWGIRHTDKLIF. The CDR3 nucleotides read TGTGCTCTTGGGGCTCTTCCTTACTGGGGGATAAGGCACACCGATAAACTCATCTTT.

This clone was observed a few times. J is TRDJ1 and V is TRDV1; 12 bases match TRDD3. The junction had 48 bases not matched to a gene; V was cut back by 1 base and J by 0 bases. CDR3 length equals 32 residues. Looked up from germline, CDR1 is TSWWSYY and CDR2 is QGS. In DNA, the CDR3 is TGTGCTCTTGGGGAACCGGGGGTACCAACGAGGACTTCGATGGTCACCAACGTTTACTGGGGGATACCTTCCCCTTACACCGATAAACTCATCTTT. Protein sequence: CALGEPGVPTRTSMVTNVYWGIPSPYTDKLIF.